The clone carrying this T cell receptor beta chain is labeled as hyperexpanded. Within a library made for alpha chains, this beta chain is off target, and its count is uninformative. The data derive from a study of spatial heterogeneity in lung cancer. The wider study: More beta-chain than alpha-chain sequences were consistently detected. There were, on average, more than ten raw-read appearances for each unique TCR and UMI combination.

Time point: sample taken at primary tumor resection. Whole RNA from tumor, nontumor lung or frozen PBMC was sequenced unsorted. Germline CDR1 reads PRHDT; CDR2 reads FYEKMQ (reference sequence). Deletions cut 4 bases from V and 4 bases from J, with 11 bases between. The CDR3 runs 14 residues. In TCRdb, the 5' RACE reads were re-called with MiXCR into one record per CDR3 protein. The table shows 2,000 to 2,500 distinct CDR3 sequences, with around 10% occurring only once. The specimen comprised normal lung tissue next to the tumor, sampled at surgery. The rearrangement joins TRBV13 to TRBJ1-5, with D hard to call. The clonotype comes from a male donor with early-stage non-small cell lung cancer. The CDR3 nucleotides are TGTGCCAGCAGCTCGCGACTTAATAATCAGCCCCAGCATTTT. Its translation: CASSSRLNNQPQHF.